The 3 T cell receptor beta chains below were found in one sample sequenced in a study of cytomegalovirus exposure and HLA in healthy donors. The PCR ran on 60 Vbeta and 13 Jbeta primers. The repertoire was sequenced with immunoSEQ multiplex PCR; TCRdb's copy has only in-frame clones and lacks some. Counted here are approximately 160,000 clones, approximately 84% occurring once; the ten biggest clones make up about 4.9%. The sample comprised PBMCs. The receptors here all came from a man in his late teens or twenties in good health and CMV-seronegative.

The V and J genes are TRBV5-1 and TRBJ2-5; 10 bases agree with TRBD1. Germline-derived CDR1 and CDR2 are SGHRS and YFSETQ. There are 12 residues in the CDR3. V was clipped by 5 bases and J by 5 bases; unmatched bases: 0. The CDR3 protein is CASRDRGETQYF. In DNA, the CDR3 is TGCGCCAGCAGGGACAGGGGGGAGACCCAGTACTTC.

The chain has TRBV14 and TRBJ2-7; a possible D gene is TRBD1 (5 bases). The V end lost 2 bases, the J end lost 2 bases, and 10 bases lay between the germline ends. There are 14 residues in the CDR3. CDR1 is SGHDN, CDR2 FVKESK, per germline. CDR3 nucleotide sequence: TGTGCCAGCAGCCAAATCCAGGGCGCCTACGAGCAGTACTTC. It specifies CASSQIQGAYEQYF. Full variable domain (rest looked up from reference TRBV14 and TRBJ2-7): EAGVTQFPSHSVIEKGQTVTLRCDPISGHDNLYWYRRVMGKEIKFLLHFVKESKQDESGMPNNRFLAERTGGTYSTLKVQPAELEDSGVYFCASSQIQGAYEQYFGPGTRLTVT.

The rearrangement uses TRBV5-1 and TRBJ1-2; TRBD1 matches at 9 bases. V was clipped by 4 bases and J by 2 bases; unmatched bases: 6. The CDR3 has 15 residues. The germline V gene encodes CDR1 SGHRS and CDR2 YFSETQ. The CDR3 spells CASSPRTGANYGYTF. Written as DNA, the CDR3 is TGCGCCAGCAGCCCCAGGACAGGGGCGAACTATGGCTACACCTTC.